Here is one T cell receptor (beta chain) with its context. Sequenced by immunoSEQ multiplex PCR; TCRdb stores in-frame clones only, minus some. The table has 58,000 or so clones, around nine tenths seen once; the top ten hold 2.2%. This entry is derived from a study of T cell changes during pregnancy in multiple sclerosis. Germline V lookup: CDR1 SEHNR, CDR2 FQNEAQ (reference sequence). The CDR3 has 12 amino acids. Trimming pared 6 bases from V and 6 bases from J, leaving 8 bases between. The rearrangement links TRBV7-9 to TRBJ2-2; D is undetermined. Sequences were derived from peripheral blood, sampled in the first trimester of pregnancy. The TCR originated in a female donor in good health, enrolled as a control in a pregnancy study. The DNA for the CDR3 is TGTGCCAGCAGACTTTACGCCGGGGAGCTGTTTTTT. This translates into CASRLYAGELFF.